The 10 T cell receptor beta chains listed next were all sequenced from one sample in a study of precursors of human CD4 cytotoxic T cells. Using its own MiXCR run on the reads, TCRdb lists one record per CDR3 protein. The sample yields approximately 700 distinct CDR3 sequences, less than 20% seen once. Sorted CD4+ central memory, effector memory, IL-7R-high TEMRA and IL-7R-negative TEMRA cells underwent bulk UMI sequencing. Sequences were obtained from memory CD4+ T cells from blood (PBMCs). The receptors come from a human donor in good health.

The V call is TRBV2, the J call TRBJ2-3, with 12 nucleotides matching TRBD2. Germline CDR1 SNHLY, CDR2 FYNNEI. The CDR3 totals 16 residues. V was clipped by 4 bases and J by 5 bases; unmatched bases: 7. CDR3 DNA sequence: TGTGCCAGCAGTGTCCGACTAGCGGGAGACGGAGATACGCAGTATTTT. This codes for CASSVRLAGDGDTQYF.

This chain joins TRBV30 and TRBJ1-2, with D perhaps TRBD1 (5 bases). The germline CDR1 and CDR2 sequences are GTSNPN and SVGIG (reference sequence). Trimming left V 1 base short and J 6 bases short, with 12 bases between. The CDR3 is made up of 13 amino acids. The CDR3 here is CAWSASGRNGYTF. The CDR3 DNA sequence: TGTGCCTGGAGTGCGTCGGGACGAAATGGCTACACCTTC.

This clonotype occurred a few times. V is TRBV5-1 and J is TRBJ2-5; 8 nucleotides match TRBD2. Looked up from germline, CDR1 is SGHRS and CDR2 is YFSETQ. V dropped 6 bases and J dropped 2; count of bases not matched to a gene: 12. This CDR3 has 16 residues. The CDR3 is CASTPGSGSGQETQYF. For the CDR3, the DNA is TGCGCCAGCACCCCAGGGAGCGGGAGTGGGCAAGAGACCCAGTACTTC.

CDR3 DNA: TGTGCCAGCAGCCTAGGGGGATATACGCAGTATTTT. Residues: CASSLGGYTQYF. This sequence joins TRBV9 and TRBJ2-3, with D maybe TRBD1 (6 bases). Germline values: CDR1 SGDLS, CDR2 YYNGEE. Trimming stripped 4 bases from V and 7 bases from J, with 10 bases between. This CDR3 region has 12 residues.

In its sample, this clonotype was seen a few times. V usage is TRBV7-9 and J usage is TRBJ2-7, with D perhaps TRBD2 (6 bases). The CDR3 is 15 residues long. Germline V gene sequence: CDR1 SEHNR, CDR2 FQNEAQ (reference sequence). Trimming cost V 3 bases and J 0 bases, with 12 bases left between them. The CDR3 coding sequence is TGTGCCAGCAGCTTGGGGGGATCGCCCTCCTACGAGCAGTACTTC. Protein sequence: CASSLGGSPSYEQYF.

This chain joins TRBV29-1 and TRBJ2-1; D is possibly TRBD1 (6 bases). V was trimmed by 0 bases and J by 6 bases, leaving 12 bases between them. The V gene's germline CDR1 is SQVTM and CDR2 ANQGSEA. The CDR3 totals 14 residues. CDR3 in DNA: TGCAGCGTTGAAGAGGGGGCCAGTATCAATGAGCAGTTCTTC. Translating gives CSVEEGASINEQFF.

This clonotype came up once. The CDR3 protein is CASSQAYLAGGSTDTQYF. CDR3 coding DNA: TGCGCCAGCAGCCAAGCTTATCTAGCGGGAGGGTCGACAGATACGCAGTATTTT. The V and J genes are TRBV4-1 and TRBJ2-3, with 12 bases aligning to TRBD2. V shed 1 base, J shed 3 bases, and the junction held 8 bases outside the gene matches. Germline V gene data show CDR1 as MGHRA and CDR2 as YSYEKL. There are 18 residues in the CDR3.

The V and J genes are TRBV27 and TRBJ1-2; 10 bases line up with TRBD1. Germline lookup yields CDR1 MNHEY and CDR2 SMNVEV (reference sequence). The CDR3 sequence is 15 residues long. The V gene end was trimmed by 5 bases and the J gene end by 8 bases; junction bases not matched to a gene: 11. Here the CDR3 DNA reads TGTGCCAGCAGTCCACGGGACAGGGGTGCGGAAGGCTACACCTTC. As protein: CASSPRDRGAEGYTF.

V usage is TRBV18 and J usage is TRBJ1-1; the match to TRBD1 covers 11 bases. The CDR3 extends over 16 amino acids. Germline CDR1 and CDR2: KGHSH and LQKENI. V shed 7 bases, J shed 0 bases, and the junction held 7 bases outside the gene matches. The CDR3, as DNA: TGTGCCAGCTTGGACAGGGGGCGCAGGATGAACACTGAAGCTTTCTTT. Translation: CASLDRGRRMNTEAFF. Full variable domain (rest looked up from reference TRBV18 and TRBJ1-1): NAGVMQNPRHLVRRRGQEARLRCSPMKGHSHVYWYRQLPEEGLKFMVYLQKENIIDESGMPKERFSAEFPKEGPSILRIQQVVRGDSAAYFCASLDRGRRMNTEAFFGQGTRLTVV.

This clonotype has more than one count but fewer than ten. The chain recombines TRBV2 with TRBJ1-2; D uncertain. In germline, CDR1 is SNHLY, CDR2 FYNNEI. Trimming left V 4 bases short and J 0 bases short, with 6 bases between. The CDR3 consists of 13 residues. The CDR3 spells CASSVEANYGYTF. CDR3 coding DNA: TGTGCCAGCAGTGTGGAGGCTAACTATGGCTACACCTTC.